The entry below describes one T cell receptor beta chain. Its target is not known. The sample belongs to a study of T cells in Graves' hyperthyroidism and ophthalmopathy. It was uncontrolled infection, other autoimmune disease, pregnancy or lactation that excluded patients. Thyroid ultrasound and orbital computed tomography, with clinical symptoms and serum thyroxine and TRAb, informed diagnoses. Study results and limitations: In validation, the model predicted ophthalmopathy. These predictions came a median about 6.5 months before onset. Stable hyperthyroidism was separated from ophthalmopathy by a model based on 13 V-J features.

RNA transcripts were the template for amplifying TCR beta CDR3 regions. First-round RT-PCR of the TCR CDR3 relied on the HTBI primer set. TCRdb itself ran the multiplex PCR reads through MiXCR, one entry per CDR3 protein. Seen here are hundreds of thousands of distinct CDR3 sequences, about 38% observed once, and the top ten hold roughly 8.3%. The CDR3 contains 11 residues. The V end lost 9 bases, the J end lost 7 bases, and 13 bases lay between the germline ends. Sequenced: blood. This TCR derives from a man between 18 and 29 years old with Graves' hyperthyroidism. The J gene is TRBJ2-7, the V gene TRBV12-3 or TRBV12-4; D might be TRBD1 or TRBD2, each matching 5 bases. The CDR3 is CAREDILEQYF. CDR3 nucleotides: TGTGCCAGGGAGGACATTCTGGAGCAGTACTTC.